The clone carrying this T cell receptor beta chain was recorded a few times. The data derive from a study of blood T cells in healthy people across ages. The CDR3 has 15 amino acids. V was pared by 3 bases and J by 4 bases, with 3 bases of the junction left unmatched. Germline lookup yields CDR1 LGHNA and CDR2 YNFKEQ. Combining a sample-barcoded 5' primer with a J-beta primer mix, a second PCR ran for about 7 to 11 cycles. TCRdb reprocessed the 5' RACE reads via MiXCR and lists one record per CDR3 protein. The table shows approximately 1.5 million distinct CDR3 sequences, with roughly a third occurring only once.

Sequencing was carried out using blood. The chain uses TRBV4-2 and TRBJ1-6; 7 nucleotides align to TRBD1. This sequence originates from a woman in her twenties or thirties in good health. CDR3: CASSQRQGYNSPLHF. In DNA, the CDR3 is TGTGCCAGCAGCCAGAGACAGGGATATAATTCACCCCTCCACTTT.